Reported below is one T cell receptor (beta chain). The V gene's germline CDR1 is ENHRY and CDR2 SYGVKD. The CDR3 is made up of 17 amino acids. V trimming: 2 bases; J trimming: 4 bases; junction bases outside the gene matches: 12. The data belong to a study of blood T cell repertoires in COVID-19. On the study more broadly: From the United States, Italy and Spain came samples of acute and convalescent COVID-19. From T cells, B-cell-depleted T cells, or PBMCs came the material, which was cDNA or gDNA.

Original data processing: Reference gene primer amplification gave estimated nucleated cell counts. Measured with immunoSEQ multiplex PCR; TCRdb has only the in-frame clones, and not every one. That table furnishes V, J and clone size, whereas the DNA furnished D and trimming. The sample includes about 320,000 clones, 90% to 95% seen only once; the top ten take about 4%. The sequence was obtained from a woman aged 25 to 39 who had been exposed to COVID-19. The chain employs TRBV10-3 and TRBJ1-2; 8 bases align to TRBD1. Sequenced material: PBMCs or T cells enriched from blood (not recorded which). CDR3 DNA: TGTGCCATCAGTGAGGGTCAGGGGGCGCGAAGTATCTATGGCTACACCTTC. This translates into CAISEGQGARSIYGYTF.